This TCR beta chain was obtained from a study of shared clonotypes between healthy human individuals (dated by TCRdb to the early 2020s). With respect to the entire study: Two women and three men aged 18 to 49 years were included in the cohort. Different laboratories and diverse techniques were used to prepare libraries and sequence TCR repertoires, to increase sequencing depth and limit assay-specific biases. For each donor, three plates each were used for CD4 naive and CD4 memory, two plates were used for CD8 naive, and one plate was used for CD8 memory. Between about 0.9 and 10 billion PBMCs per donor were obtained by leukapheresis. To estimate repertoire size and how much clonotype sharing occurs between individuals, the study deeply sequenced the blood TCR repertoires of roughly 5 healthy adults. Points the paper makes about the study in general: Naive subsets generally had larger estimated clonotype richness than memory subsets did. Rarefaction of sorted-subset datasets indicated incomplete sequencing despite the large sequencing depth. Higher generation probabilities were observed for clonotypes shared by all four sorted-subset donors than for non-shared clonotypes. Pairwise subsampling indicated that sequencing depth was expected to affect the degree of clonotype sharing among donors. Sampling was restricted to blood, and TCR repertoires in tissues likely differ from the TCR repertoires found in blood. Because the study included only a small number of donors, the genetic and exposure-history diversity represented was limited. Across four donors, approximately 5% of naive CD4, 3% to 3.5% of naive CD8, roughly 2.3% of memory CD4, and under 0.45% of memory CD8 clonotypes were shared.

Using the deep immunoSEQ assay, multiplex PCR amplified TCR CDR3 regions from genomic DNA. For each cell subset, the extracted genomic DNA was distributed evenly across all wells of several immunoSEQ 96-well plates, and each plate served as one replicate. For sorted subsets, approximately 210 ng of genomic DNA, equivalent to around 30,000 T cell genomes, went into each replicate PCR. Purified libraries were measured with a Qubit 3.0 fluorometer, size-checked on a Bioanalyzer 2100, and measured again with the KAPA Library Quantification kit. A separate single-read 150-cycle Illumina NextSeq 550 flow cell was used to sequence each immunoSEQ 96-well plate. Per the source publication's procedure: Because the immunoSEQ output held only junctional sequences and lacked quality scores, the filtering could not match the filtering applied to full-length reads. To assign V/J genes and CDR3, sequences were annotated using PyIR, a Python wrapper for IgBLAST v1.9, with IMGT germline references. Reads were removed for weak V/J assignments (E-value above 1e-6), missing CDR3, stop codons, out-of-frame junctions, or ambiguous translated residues. A V3J clonotype was defined by an identical inferred V gene, J gene, and CDR3 amino acid sequence. Percentage overlap between repertoires was computed as shared unique clonotypes divided by the size of the smaller repertoire. Three approaches were used to assess repertoire richness: RTK rarefaction, the Chao1 estimator, and Recon v2.1 estimates of unobserved clonotypes. OLGA was used to compute generation probabilities for all TCRbeta clonotypes that the gDNA method yielded from a handful of donors. TCRdb provides this immuneACCESS table in a form limited to in-frame rearrangements. Some clones are lacking; in checked studies, under half of them reflect an unresolved V gene, and why the rest are absent is not known. D and trimming come from the DNA, and the V and J calls and clone size come from that table. Recorded for this sample are under 1,100,000 clones; 70% to 80% of them occurred a single time. The ten top clones hold under 0.8% of the sample.

Concerning this clone itself: The antigen this receptor binds is unknown. Per-base quality was not reported, and no clone a single base away is much larger than it.

The CDR3 covers 14 residues, taking in both the cysteine and the phenylalanine. CDR3 DNA is the only sequence kept; it has 42 bases, read in frame from the first base. CDR1 is given as MNHEY and CDR2 as SMNVEV, both from the germline V gene (reference sequence). Compared with germline, V lacks 8 bases and J lacks 10 bases; bases without a gene match: 12. The donors were healthy, HIV-negative adults with no recently reported acute infections or vaccinations. Every donor was a Caucasian adult residing in Nashville, Tennessee, USA. CD4+ T cells were enriched through magnetic negative selection, after which naive cells were positively selected on CD45RA and the remaining negative fraction served as the memory subset. After blood collection by leukapheresis, PBMCs were isolated using Ficoll-Histopaque density gradient centrifugation and then cryopreserved in the vapor phase of liquid nitrogen. Analytical flow cytometry was used to check the purity and quantity of each magnetically sorted T cell population. Each sorted fraction had its genomic DNA isolated and then quantified by UV absorbance on a Nanodrop 2000c.

The specimen was memory CD4+ T cells from PBMCs. The cell subset or site label on this specimen signifies: CD45RA-negative fraction. This receptor was taken from a man aged 18 to 35 in good health. Some clones in this sample may be carry-over from other donors' samples. This receptor chain uses TRBV27 and TRBJ1-2; 11 of the junction bases match TRBD1. CDR3 protein: CASARGGQGVPYTF. The base sequence is TGTGCCAGCGCCAGAGGGGGACAGGGGGTCCCCTACACCTTC.